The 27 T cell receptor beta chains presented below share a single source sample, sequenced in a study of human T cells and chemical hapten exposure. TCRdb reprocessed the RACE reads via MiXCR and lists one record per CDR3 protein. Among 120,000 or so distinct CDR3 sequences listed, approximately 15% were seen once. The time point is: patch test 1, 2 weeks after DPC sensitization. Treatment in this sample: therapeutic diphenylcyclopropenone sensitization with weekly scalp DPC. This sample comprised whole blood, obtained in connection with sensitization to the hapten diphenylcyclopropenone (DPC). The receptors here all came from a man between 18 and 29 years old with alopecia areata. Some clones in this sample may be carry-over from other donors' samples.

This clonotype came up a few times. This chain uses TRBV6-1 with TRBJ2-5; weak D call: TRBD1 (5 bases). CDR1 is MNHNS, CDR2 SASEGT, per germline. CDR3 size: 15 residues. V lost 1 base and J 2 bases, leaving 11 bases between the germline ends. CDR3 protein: CASSEDLTVQETQYF. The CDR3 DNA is TGTGCCAGCAGTGAAGACCTGACAGTTCAAGAGACCCAGTACTTC.

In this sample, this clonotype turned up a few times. CDR3 DNA: TGCAGCGCCCTAACGTACGACGGTTACGAGCAGTACTTC. It specifies CSALTYDGYEQYF. V usage is TRBV29-1 and J usage is TRBJ2-7; D remains unclear. V lost 7 bases, J lost 4 bases, and 17 bases lay in between. CDR3 length: 13 residues. Germline V gene sequence: CDR1 SQVTM, CDR2 ANQGSEA.

Here the CDR3 DNA reads TGCAGTGCTAGAACCATCCTTATAAGGGGTAAGCCTGAAGCTTTCTTT. Translation: CSARTILIRGKPEAFF. The chain joins TRBV20-1 to TRBJ1-1, with D perhaps TRBD1 (5 bases). CDR3 length equals 16 residues. Germline CDR1 reads DFQATT; CDR2 reads SNEGSKA (reference sequence). Between the trimmed V and J ends, which lost 2 bases and 6 bases, there was a span of 22 bases.

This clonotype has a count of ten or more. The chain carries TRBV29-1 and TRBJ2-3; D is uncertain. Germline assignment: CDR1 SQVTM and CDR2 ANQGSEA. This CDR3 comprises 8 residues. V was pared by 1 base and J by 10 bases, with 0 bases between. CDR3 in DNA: TGCAGCGTTGAAGCGCAGTATTTT. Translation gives CSVEAQYF.

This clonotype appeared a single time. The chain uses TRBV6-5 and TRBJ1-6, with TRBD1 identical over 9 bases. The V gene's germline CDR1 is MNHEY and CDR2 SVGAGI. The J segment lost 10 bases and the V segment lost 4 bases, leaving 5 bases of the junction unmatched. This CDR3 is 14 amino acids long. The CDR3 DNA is TGTGCCAGCAGTTCCGGGACAGGGCAATCACCCCTCCACTTT. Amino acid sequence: CASSSGTGQSPLHF.

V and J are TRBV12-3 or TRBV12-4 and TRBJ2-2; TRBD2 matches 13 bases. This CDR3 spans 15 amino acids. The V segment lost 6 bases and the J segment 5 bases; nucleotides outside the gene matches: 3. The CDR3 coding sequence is TGTGCCAGCAGCAGACTAGCGGGGGGAACCGGGGAGCTGTTTTTT. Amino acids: CASSRLAGGTGELFF.

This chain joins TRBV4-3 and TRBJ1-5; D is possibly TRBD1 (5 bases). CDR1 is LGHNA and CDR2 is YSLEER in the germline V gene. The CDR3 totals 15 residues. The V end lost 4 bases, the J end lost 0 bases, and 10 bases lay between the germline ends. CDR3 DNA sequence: TGCGCCAGCAGCCCAGACAGATATAGCAATCAGCCCCAGCATTTT. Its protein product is CASSPDRYSNQPQHF.

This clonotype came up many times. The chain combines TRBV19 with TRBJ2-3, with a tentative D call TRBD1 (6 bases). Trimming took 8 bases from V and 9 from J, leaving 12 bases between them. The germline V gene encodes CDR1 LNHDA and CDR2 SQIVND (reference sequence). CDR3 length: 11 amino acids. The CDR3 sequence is CASRKGQTQYF. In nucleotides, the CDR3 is TGTGCCAGTCGGAAGGGACAAACGCAGTATTTT.

CDR3 bases: TGTGCCAGCAGCTTAGTAGTGGGGAACACTGAAGCTTTCTTT. This sequence encodes CASSLVVGNTEAFF. The chain recombines TRBV7-8 with TRBJ1-1; D ambiguous. V lost 1 base, J lost 1 base, and 7 bases lay in between. The germline CDR1 and CDR2 sequences are SGHVS and FQNEAQ. The CDR3 has 14 residues.

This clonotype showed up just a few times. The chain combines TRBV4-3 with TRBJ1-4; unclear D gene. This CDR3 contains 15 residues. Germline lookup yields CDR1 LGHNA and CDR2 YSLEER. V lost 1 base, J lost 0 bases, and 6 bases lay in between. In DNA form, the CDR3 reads TGCGCCAGCAGCCAAGCCCCAACAACTAATGAAAAACTGTTTTTT. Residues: CASSQAPTTNEKLFF.

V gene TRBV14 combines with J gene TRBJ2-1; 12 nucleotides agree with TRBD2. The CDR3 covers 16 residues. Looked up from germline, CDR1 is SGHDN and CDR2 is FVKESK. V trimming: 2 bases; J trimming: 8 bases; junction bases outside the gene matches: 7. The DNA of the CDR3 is TGTGCCAGCAGCCAACGACTAGCGGGGGTCTGGTATGAGCAGTTCTTC. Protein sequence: CASSQRLAGVWYEQFF. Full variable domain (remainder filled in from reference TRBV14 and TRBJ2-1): EAGVTQFPSHSVIEKGQTVTLRCDPISGHDNLYWYRRVMGKEIKFLLHFVKESKQDESGMPNNRFLAERTGGTYSTLKVQPAELEDSGVYFCASSQRLAGVWYEQFFGPGTRLTVL.

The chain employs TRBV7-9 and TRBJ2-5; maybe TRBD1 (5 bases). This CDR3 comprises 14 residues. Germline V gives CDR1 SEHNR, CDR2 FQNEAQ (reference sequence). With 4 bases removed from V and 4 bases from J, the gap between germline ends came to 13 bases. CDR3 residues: CASSSGFWSETQYF. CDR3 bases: TGTGCCAGCAGCTCAGGGTTTTGGTCAGAGACCCAGTACTTC.

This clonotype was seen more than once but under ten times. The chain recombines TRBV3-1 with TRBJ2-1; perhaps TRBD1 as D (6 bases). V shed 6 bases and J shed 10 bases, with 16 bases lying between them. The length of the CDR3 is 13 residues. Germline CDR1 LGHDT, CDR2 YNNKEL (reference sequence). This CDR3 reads CASSLDRLREQFF. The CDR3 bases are TGTGCCAGCAGTCTAGACAGGCTTCGCGAGCAGTTCTTC.

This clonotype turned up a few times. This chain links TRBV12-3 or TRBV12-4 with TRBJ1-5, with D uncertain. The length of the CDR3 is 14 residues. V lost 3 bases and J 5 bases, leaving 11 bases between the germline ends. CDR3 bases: TGTGCCAGCAGTTTTTGGCAGGATGATCAGCCCCAGCATTTT. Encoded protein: CASSFWQDDQPQHF.

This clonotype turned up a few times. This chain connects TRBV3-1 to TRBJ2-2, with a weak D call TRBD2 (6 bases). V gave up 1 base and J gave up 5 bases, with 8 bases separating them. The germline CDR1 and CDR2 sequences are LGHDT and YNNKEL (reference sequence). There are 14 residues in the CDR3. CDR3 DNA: TGTGCCAGCAGCCAAGTTCGGGGGACCGGGGAGCTGTTTTTT. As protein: CASSQVRGTGELFF.

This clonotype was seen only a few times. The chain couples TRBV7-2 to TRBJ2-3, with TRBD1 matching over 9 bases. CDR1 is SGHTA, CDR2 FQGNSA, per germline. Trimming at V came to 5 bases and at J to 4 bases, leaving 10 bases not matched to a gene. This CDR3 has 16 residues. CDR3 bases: TGTGCCAGCAGCACCGGGACAGGGAGTGATCCAGATACGCAGTATTTT. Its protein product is CASSTGTGSDPDTQYF.

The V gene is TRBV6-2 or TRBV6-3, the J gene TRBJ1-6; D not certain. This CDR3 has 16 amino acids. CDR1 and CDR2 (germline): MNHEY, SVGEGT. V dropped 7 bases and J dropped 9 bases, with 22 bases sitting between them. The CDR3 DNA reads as TGTGCCAGCACCCGTCGGGGATTTTCTGATGGTTCACCCCTCCACTTT. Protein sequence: CASTRRGFSDGSPLHF.

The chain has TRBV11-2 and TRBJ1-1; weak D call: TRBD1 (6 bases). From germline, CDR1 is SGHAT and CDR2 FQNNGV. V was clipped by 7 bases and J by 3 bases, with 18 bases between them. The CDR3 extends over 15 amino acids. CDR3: CASNKQWAGDTEAFF. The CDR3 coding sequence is TGTGCCAGCAACAAACAATGGGCAGGGGACACTGAAGCTTTCTTT. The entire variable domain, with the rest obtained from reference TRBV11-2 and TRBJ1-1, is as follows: EAGVAQSPRYKIIEKRQSVAFWCNPISGHATLYWYQQILGQGPKLLIQFQNNGVVDDSQLPKDRFSAERLKGVDSTLKIQPAKLEDSAVYLCASNKQWAGDTEAFFGQGTRLTVV.

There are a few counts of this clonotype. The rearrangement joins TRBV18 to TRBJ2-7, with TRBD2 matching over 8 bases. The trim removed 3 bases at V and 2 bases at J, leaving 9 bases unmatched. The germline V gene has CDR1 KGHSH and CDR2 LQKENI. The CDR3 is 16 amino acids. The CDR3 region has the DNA TGTGCCAGCTCACCGAGAGCGGGGGATGGAGCCTACGAGCAGTACTTC. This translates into CASSPRAGDGAYEQYF.

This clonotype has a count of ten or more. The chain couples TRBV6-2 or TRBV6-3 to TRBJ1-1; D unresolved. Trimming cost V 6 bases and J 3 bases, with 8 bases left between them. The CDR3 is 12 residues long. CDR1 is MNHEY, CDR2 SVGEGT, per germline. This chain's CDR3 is CASRDPDTEAFF. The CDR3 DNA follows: TGTGCCAGCAGGGACCCTGACACTGAAGCTTTCTTT.

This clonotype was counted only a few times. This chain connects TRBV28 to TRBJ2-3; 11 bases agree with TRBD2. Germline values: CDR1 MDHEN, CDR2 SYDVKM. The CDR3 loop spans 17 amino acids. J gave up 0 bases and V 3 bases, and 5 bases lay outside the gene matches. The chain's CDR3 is CASSLPSGGTSTDTQYF. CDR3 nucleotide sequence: TGTGCCAGCAGTTTGCCTAGCGGGGGGACAAGCACAGATACGCAGTATTTT.

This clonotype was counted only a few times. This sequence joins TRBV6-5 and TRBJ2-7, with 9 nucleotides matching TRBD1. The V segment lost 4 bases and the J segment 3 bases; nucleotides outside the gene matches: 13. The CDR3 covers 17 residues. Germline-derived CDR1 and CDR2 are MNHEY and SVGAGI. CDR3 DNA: TGTGCCAGCAGTTTTTTAAGTCCGGGACAGGGATTCTACGAGCAGTACTTC. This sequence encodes CASSFLSPGQGFYEQYF.

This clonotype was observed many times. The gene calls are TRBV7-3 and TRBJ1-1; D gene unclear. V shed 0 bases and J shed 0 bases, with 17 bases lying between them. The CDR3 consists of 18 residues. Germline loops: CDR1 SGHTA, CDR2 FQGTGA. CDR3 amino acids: CASSLTYPGLAVNTEAFF. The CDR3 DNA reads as TGTGCCAGCAGCTTAACGTACCCGGGATTAGCCGTGAACACTGAAGCTTTCTTT.

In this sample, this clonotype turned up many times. CDR3 sequence (DNA): TGCAGCCTAAGACGGCCTTACAATGAGCAGTTCTTC. This sequence encodes CSLRRPYNEQFF. The V call is TRBV29-1, the J call TRBJ2-1; D unclear. Trimming took 8 bases from V and 4 from J, leaving 12 bases between them. This CDR3 region has 12 residues. The germline V gene encodes CDR1 SQVTM and CDR2 ANQGSEA.

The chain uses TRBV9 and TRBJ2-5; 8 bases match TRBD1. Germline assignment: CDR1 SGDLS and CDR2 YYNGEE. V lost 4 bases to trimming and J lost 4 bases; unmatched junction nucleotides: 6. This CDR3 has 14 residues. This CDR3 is CASSTRTGRETQYF. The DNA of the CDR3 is TGTGCCAGCAGCACCCGGACAGGGCGAGAGACCCAGTACTTC.

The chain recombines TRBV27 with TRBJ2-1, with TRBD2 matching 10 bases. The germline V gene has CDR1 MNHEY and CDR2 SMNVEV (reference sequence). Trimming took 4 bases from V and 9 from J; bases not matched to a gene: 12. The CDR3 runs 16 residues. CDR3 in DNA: TGTGCCAGCAGTTCTTTAAGCGGGGGGGCCTCCATTGAGCAGTTCTTC. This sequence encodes CASSSLSGGASIEQFF.

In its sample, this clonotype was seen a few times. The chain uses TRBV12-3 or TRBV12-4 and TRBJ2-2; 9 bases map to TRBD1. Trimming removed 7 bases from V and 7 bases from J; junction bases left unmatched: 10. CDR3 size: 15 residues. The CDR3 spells CASIRSQGAVGELFF. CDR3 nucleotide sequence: TGTGCCAGCATTAGGTCACAGGGGGCTGTCGGGGAGCTGTTTTTT.